This T cell receptor beta chain is drawn from a study of naive and memory T cell subsets. An equimolar mix of two oligonucleotides served as the beta constant-region primer for TRBC1 and TRBC2. The ligated cDNA underwent four PCR rounds using SP2 and nested alpha and beta constant-region primers. MiXCR was run by TCRdb on the UMI-ligation and nested PCR reads, yielding one entry per CDR3 protein. The sample records tens of thousands of distinct CDR3 sequences, about 9.9% being singletons. Cells stained for CD3, CD4, CD8, CD45RA, CD27 and viability were sorted into four CD45RA/CD27 subsets. Study-wide points: Findings for naive and memory subsets could not be checked against ground truth. Especially in CD8 cells, naive repertoires contained a few larger clonotypes, possibly CD45RA-re-expressing memory cells. Diversity fell and Gini index rose from naive through CM, EM, EMRA.

The CDR3 is 12 residues long. V was cut by 6 bases and J by 6 bases, with 12 bases left in between. CDR1 SNHLY and CDR2 FYNNEI come from the germline V gene. This clonotype has more than one count but fewer than ten. Antigen unknown. This chain joins TRBV2 and TRBJ2-7; D may be TRBD1 (5 bases). The material sequenced was naive CD8+ T cells from blood. The receptor comes from a human donor in good health. CDR3 residues: CASRGARGEQYF. DNA of the CDR3: TGTGCCAGCAGAGGGGCCCGAGGCGAGCAGTACTTC. Variable domain in full (rest from reference TRBV2 and TRBJ2-7): EPEVTQTPSHQVTQMGQEVILRCVPISNHLYFYWYRQILGQKVEFLVSFYNNEISEKSEIFDDQFSVERPDGSNFTLKIRSTKLEDSAMYFCASRGARGEQYFGPGTRLTVT.